This T cell receptor beta chain came from a study of blood T cell repertoires in COVID-19 (dated by TCRdb to 2018 to 2020). Regarding the study in general: Samples from collaborators originated in the United States, Italy and Spain and spanned both the acute and convalescent phases of COVID-19. The material from the prospective study consisted of cDNA or gDNA derived from T cells, B-cell-depleted T cells, or PBMCs. The dataset comprised deeply sampled blood TCRbeta repertoires from subjects exposed to, actively infected with, or recovered from COVID-19. The repertoires were released in a freely available public database intended as a resource for research on the immune response to SARS-CoV-2. Samples were obtained from the ongoing ImmuneRACE study (first 160 participants) and from 1,254 subjects provided by 6 global collaborators. A de-identified subject ID, COVID-19 status, age in years and sex were almost always included in the sample metadata. Where available, HLA class I and class II types were obtained from metadata supplied by the sample provider rather than from assay-based typing. Summary of the overall study and its limitations: The amount of clinical and demographic metadata varied by source and participant and was provided uncurated.

In Seattle, one collaborating source enrolled patients while the infection was active and tracked those patients longitudinally over the course of disease. Collaborating institutions collected whole blood in K2EDTA tubes following their own protocols. For TCRbeta analysis, collaborators shipped samples in one of three forms: frozen whole blood, isolated PBMCs, or DNA extracted from either of those sample types. CDR1 LGHNA and CDR2 YSLEER are derived from the germline V gene. Including the terminal cysteine and phenylalanine, the CDR3 comprises 15 residues. The read is trimmed to its CDR3 DNA, 45 bases read in frame from base 1. Trimming removed 0 bases from V and 2 bases from J; the gene matches leave 3 bases unexplained. This clone turned up a few times. The antigen it recognizes is unknown. Qualities for individual bases were not recorded, and no much larger clone is one base off. TCRbeta CDR3 regions were amplified from genomic DNA using the immunoSEQ Assay, a bias-controlled multiplex PCR. Turning to the authors' computational methods: The number of nucleated cells in each sample was estimated from the amplification of reference gene primers within the assay. Sequence reads were collapsed and filtered to measure the absolute abundance of every unique TCRbeta CDR3 rearrangement. Productive Simpson clonality was computed per sample as the square root of Simpson's diversity index over productive rearrangements. Imported from immuneACCESS, the table was reduced by TCRdb to in-frame sequences with V and J called. These copies leave out some clones; in studies compared against another copy, an unresolved V gene accounts for under half, and the cause of the remainder is not known. For V, J and clone size, that table is used; D and trimming come from the DNA. In all, the sample holds about 210,000 clones, and about 85% of those were seen once. The ten largest clones take up 0.85% to 0.95% of the sample.

The chain couples TRBV4-3 to TRBJ2-5, with 7 bases aligning to TRBD1. The sample comprised peripheral blood. The receptor was isolated from a man in his 60s with COVID-19, enrolled during active disease. CDR3 protein: CASSQEGTAQETQYF. The nucleotide sequence is TGCGCCAGCAGCCAAGAGGGGACAGCGCAAGAGACCCAGTACTTC.